One and the same sample provided the 28 T cell receptor beta chains below, sequenced in a study of blood T cells in healthy people across ages. Primed by a sample-barcoded 5' primer and a J-beta primer mix, a second PCR proceeded for 7 to 11 cycles. TCRdb re-derived calls from the 5' RACE reads in MiXCR, one entry per CDR3 protein. The sample lists over 700,000 distinct CDR3 sequences; roughly 25% were seen once. These records were also assigned to another study, of T cells of mothers and their children.

The source material was blood. The source is a boy younger than 18 in good health.

This chain uses TRBV12-3 or TRBV12-4 with TRBJ2-1; TRBD2 aligns across 9 bases. This CDR3 comprises 17 residues. J lost 1 base, V lost 3 bases, and 7 bases had no gene match. CDR3 region: CASSFLGGGVSYNEQFF. Written as DNA, the CDR3 is TGTGCCAGCAGTTTCCTGGGCGGGGGGGTTTCCTACAATGAGCAGTTCTTC.

The V call is TRBV4-1, the J call TRBJ2-7; D unresolved. The CDR3 consists of 15 residues. Germline V gene lookup returns CDR1 MGHRA and CDR2 YSYEKL. Trimming left V 1 base short and J 5 bases short, with 15 bases between. CDR3 loop: CASSQGHSKLDEQYF. In DNA, the CDR3 is TGCGCCAGCAGCCAAGGACACTCAAAACTCGACGAGCAGTACTTC.

In this sample, this clonotype turned up a few times. V and J are TRBV3-1 and TRBJ2-5; D gene uncertain. The J call may be faulty, since TRBJ2-1 better matches the DNA end. Per the germline V gene, CDR1 is LGHDT and CDR2 is YNNKEL (reference sequence). The CDR3 covers 15 residues. CDR3 sequence: CASSQDPGRYNEQFF. The CDR3 DNA is TGTGCCAGCAGCCAAGACCCCGGACGGTACAATGAGCAGTTCTTC.

The genes are TRBV7-2 and TRBJ2-2, with D perhaps TRBD1 (6 bases). The V and J ends lost 1 base and 1 base respectively, with 10 bases between them. Germline-derived CDR1 and CDR2 are SGHTA and FQGNSA. The CDR3 runs to 16 residues. The CDR3 loop is CASSLGGGWNTGELFF. The DNA of the CDR3 is TGTGCCAGCAGCTTAGGAGGGGGTTGGAACACCGGGGAGCTGTTTTTT.

This chain uses TRBV29-1 with TRBJ2-5, with 9 bases fitting TRBD1. The CDR3 runs 13 residues. Looked up from germline, CDR1 is SQVTM and CDR2 is ANQGSEA. Trimming cost V 4 bases and J 2 bases; bases outside gene matches: 2. CDR3 bases: TGCAGCGTTGGAGACAGGGGGCAAGAGACCCAGTACTTC. Its translation: CSVGDRGQETQYF.

The CDR3 coding sequence is TGTGCCAGCACCTTGGCTCAAAATGAGCAGTTCTTC. It yields the protein CASTLAQNEQFF. The chain is built from TRBV28 and TRBJ2-5; D is unclear. The end of the DNA aligns better with TRBJ2-1, so the J call may be wrong. Germline lookup yields CDR1 MDHEN and CDR2 SYDVKM. This CDR3 has 12 amino acids.

The chain is built from TRBV20-1 and TRBJ2-5; 10 nucleotides match TRBD2. In germline, CDR1 is DFQATT, CDR2 SNEGSKA (reference sequence). The V gene end was trimmed by 6 bases and the J gene end by 5 bases; junction bases not matched to a gene: 12. There are 15 residues in the CDR3. CDR3 sequence: CSAYPLAGGRETQYF. The CDR3 DNA sequence: TGCAGTGCGTATCCCTTAGCGGGAGGTCGGGAGACCCAGTACTTC.

This chain connects TRBV12-3 or TRBV12-4 to TRBJ1-4; the D is unclear. The CDR3 totals 15 residues. With 0 bases removed from V and 5 bases from J, the gap between germline ends came to 10 bases. In DNA, the CDR3 is TGTGCCAGCAGTTTAGCGGACGTAGTGAATGAAAAACTGTTTTTT. Encoded protein: CASSLADVVNEKLFF.

The chain carries TRBV2 and TRBJ2-5, with 7 positions matching TRBD2. The J call may be incorrect, as the DNA end agrees better with TRBJ2-7. CDR1 is SNHLY, CDR2 FYNNEI, per germline. CDR3 length equals 13 residues. CDR3 region: CASSRAGRREQYF. The CDR3 bases are TGTGCCAGCAGTAGAGCGGGAAGGCGCGAGCAGTACTTC.

The chain has TRBV18 and TRBJ1-5, with D unclear. Germline loops: CDR1 KGHSH, CDR2 LQKENI. V lost 1 base and J 5 bases, leaving 6 bases between the germline ends. This CDR3 comprises 13 residues. CDR3 protein: CASSPHGDQPQHF. The DNA for the CDR3 is TGTGCCAGCTCACCACACGGCGATCAGCCCCAGCATTTT.

The chain links TRBV13 to TRBJ1-2; 7 bases are shared with TRBD1. The CDR3 length is 14 residues. V lost 2 bases and J lost 8; bases outside the gene matches: 8. CDR1 is PRHDT and CDR2 is FYEKMQ in the germline V gene (reference sequence). The chain's CDR3 is CASSLLGGAQGYTF. Written as DNA, the CDR3 is TGTGCCAGCAGCTTACTAGGGGGCGCGCAAGGCTACACCTTC.

This clonotype showed up just a few times. The rearrangement uses TRBV20-1 and TRBJ2-7; D is unclear. TRBJ2-5 explains the end of the DNA better; the J call may be wrong. The CDR3 consists of 12 residues. Germline V gene data show CDR1 as DFQATT and CDR2 as SNEGSKA (reference sequence). The CDR3 region is CSARPLSETQYF. The CDR3 DNA reads TGCAGTGCTAGACCCCTTTCAGAGACCCAGTACTTC.

A few counts support this clonotype. The CDR3 DNA sequence: TGCAGTGCTAATCAGTATAGCAATCAGCCCCAGCATTTT. Translation gives CSANQYSNQPQHF. The genes are TRBV20-1 and TRBJ1-5; D ambiguous. The CDR3 contains 13 residues. V was trimmed by 4 bases and J by 0 bases, leaving 7 bases between them. Germline values: CDR1 DFQATT, CDR2 SNEGSKA (reference sequence).

V and J are TRBV7-2 and TRBJ2-3, with 7 positions matching TRBD2. The CDR3 totals 14 residues. The germline V gene encodes CDR1 SGHTA and CDR2 FQGNSA. Trimming at V came to 5 bases and at J to 4 bases, leaving 6 bases not matched to a gene. The CDR3 sequence is CASSVLAFADTQYF. CDR3 sequence (DNA): TGTGCCAGCAGCGTACTAGCGTTCGCAGATACGCAGTATTTT.

There are a few counts of this clonotype. The chain employs TRBV12-3 or TRBV12-4 and TRBJ2-5; D is perhaps TRBD1 or TRBD2 (5 bases each). The V gene lost 1 base and the J gene lost 11 bases, with 11 bases spanning the gap. The CDR3 sequence is 12 residues long. This chain's CDR3 is CASSLDGGVQYF. CDR3 in DNA: TGTGCCAGCAGTTTAGATGGGGGAGTGCAGTACTTC.

The V gene is TRBV7-6, the J gene TRBJ1-3; possibly TRBD1 for D (6 bases). Germline lookup yields CDR1 SGHVS and CDR2 FNYEAQ. Trimming took 4 bases from V and 1 from J, leaving 11 bases between them. This CDR3 spans 15 amino acids. DNA for the CDR3: TGTGCCAGCAGCTCTGGACAGAAGTCTGGAAACACCATATATTTT. Protein: CASSSGQKSGNTIYF. Full variable domain (outside the CDR3, taken from reference TRBV7-6 and TRBJ1-3): GAGVSQSPRYKVTKRGQDVALRCDPISGHVSLYWYRQALGQGPEFLTYFNYEAQQDKSGLPNDRFSAERPEGSISTLTIQRTEQRDSAMYRCASSSGQKSGNTIYFGEGSWLTVV.

This clonotype appeared a few times. CDR3: CASSYTGASTDTQYF. The CDR3 nucleotides read TGTGCCAGCAGCTACACAGGGGCTAGCACAGATACGCAGTATTTT. This sequence joins TRBV7-9 and TRBJ2-3; the match to TRBD1 covers 7 bases. The V and J ends lost 4 bases and 0 bases, in that order; junction bases with no gene match: 4. Germline V gene sequence: CDR1 SEHNR, CDR2 FQNEAQ (reference sequence). The CDR3 totals 15 residues.

This chain links TRBV29-1 with TRBJ1-1; TRBD1 might be the D (5 bases). Germline CDR1 SQVTM, CDR2 ANQGSEA. CDR3 length equals 12 residues. With 4 bases removed from V and 1 base from J, the gap between germline ends came to 7 bases. The CDR3 DNA reads TGCAGCGTTGCTCAGGGGAACACTGAAGCTTTCTTT. Its protein product is CSVAQGNTEAFF.

The chain is built from TRBV29-1 and TRBJ1-2, with TRBD1 matching 9 bases. In germline, CDR1 is SQVTM, CDR2 ANQGSEA. With V trimmed by 3 bases and J by 6 bases, 5 bases remained unmatched. The CDR3 has 13 residues. As DNA, the CDR3 is TGCAGCGTTGATGGGGACAGGGTTGATGGCTACACCTTC. Its protein is CSVDGDRVDGYTF.

This chain joins TRBV4-1 and TRBJ2-1; TRBD2 matches 9 bases. Trimming at V came to 0 bases and at J to 5 bases, leaving 5 bases not matched to a gene. Germline V CDR1 and CDR2: MGHRA, YSYEKL. CDR3 length equals 16 residues. CDR3 in DNA: TGCGCCAGCAGCCAAGATGCGGGACTAGCTAACAATGAGCAGTTCTTC. Its translation is CASSQDAGLANNEQFF.

This clonotype was detected only a few times. This chain links TRBV6-5 with TRBJ2-5; the D gene is possibly TRBD2 (7 bases). With the DNA end fitting TRBJ2-1 better, the J assignment may be wrong. Germline V gene data show CDR1 as MNHEY and CDR2 as SVGAGI. CDR3 length: 15 residues. This chain's CDR3 is CASSYSGGRGDEQFF. The CDR3 DNA follows: TGTGCCAGCAGTTACTCCGGGGGGCGAGGGGATGAGCAGTTCTTC.

V gene TRBV7-2 combines with J gene TRBJ2-5, with D unclear. V lost 0 bases and J lost 2, with 10 bases in between. The length of the CDR3 is 15 residues. Germline lookup yields CDR1 SGHTA and CDR2 FQGNSA. The CDR3 loop is CASSLATETQETQYF. In DNA form, the CDR3 reads TGTGCCAGCAGCTTAGCAACAGAAACTCAAGAGACCCAGTACTTC. The variable domain in full, with the rest retrieved from reference TRBV7-2 and TRBJ2-5, is GAGVSQSPSNKVTEKGKDVELRCDPISGHTALYWYRQSLGQGLEFLIYFQGNSAPDKSGLPSDRFSAERTGGSVSTLTIQRTQQEDSAVYLCASSLATETQETQYFGPGTRLLVL.

In nucleotides, the CDR3 is TGCAGTGCTAGATCCGGGACTAGCGGGAGAGAGACCCAGTACTTC. As protein: CSARSGTSGRETQYF. This chain joins TRBV20-1 and TRBJ2-5, with TRBD2 identical over 14 bases. Germline lookup yields CDR1 DFQATT and CDR2 SNEGSKA (reference sequence). This CDR3 contains 15 residues. With V trimmed by 2 bases and J by 4 bases, 3 bases remained unmatched.

The gene calls are TRBV20-1 and TRBJ2-5, with D unclear. Deletions cut 1 base from V and 12 bases from J, with 12 bases between. The CDR3 is 11 residues long. Looked up from germline, CDR1 is DFQATT and CDR2 is SNEGSKA (reference sequence). CDR3 sequence (DNA): TGCAGTGCTAGAGGTACGCCCGTGGAGTACTTC. Its protein is CSARGTPVEYF.

V gene TRBV9 combines with J gene TRBJ1-4; 8 nucleotides align to TRBD1. The CDR3 has 15 residues. Germline CDR1 SGDLS, CDR2 YYNGEE. The V segment lost 4 bases and the J segment 6 bases; nucleotides outside the gene matches: 8. The CDR3 spells CASSTYRGKDEKLFF. CDR3 nucleotide sequence: TGTGCCAGCAGCACCTACAGGGGGAAGGATGAAAAACTGTTTTTT. Full variable domain (missing parts from reference TRBV9 and TRBJ1-4): DSGVTQTPKHLITATGQRVTLRCSPRSGDLSVYWYQQSLDQGLQFLIQYYNGEERAKGNILERFSAQQFPDLHSELNLSSLELGDSALYFCASSTYRGKDEKLFFGSGTQLSVL.

As for this clonotype: One junction end does not reproduce the germline sequence, and a read error may be involved. This rearrangement joins TRBV10-2 to TRBJ1-5; TRBD1 is a possible D gene (5 bases). Looked up from germline, CDR1 is WSHSY and CDR2 is SAAADI. The CDR3 runs 15 residues. CDR3 nucleotides: TGCGCCAGCAGTGAGTCAGCGGGGCGGAATCAACCCCAGCATTTT. Its protein is CASSESAGRNQPQHF.

The chain has TRBV5-1 and TRBJ2-7; the match to TRBD2 covers 8 bases. With 0 bases clipped from V and 3 bases from J, the junction kept 17 bases outside the gene matches. The CDR3 has 19 amino acids. Germline lookup yields CDR1 SGHRS and CDR2 YFSETQ. CDR3 sequence (DNA): TGCGCCAGCAGCTTGGCGGTAAGTCTCAGAGCTAGCGGGCTCTACGAGCAGTACTTC. Its translation is CASSLAVSLRASGLYEQYF.

Only a few counts were recorded for this clonotype. V and J are TRBV7-9 and TRBJ2-5; TRBD2 agrees at 8 bases. The CDR3 extends over 15 amino acids. Germline CDR1 SEHNR, CDR2 FQNEAQ (reference sequence). V was pared by 4 bases and J by 1 base, with 5 bases of the junction left unmatched. The CDR3 DNA sequence: TGTGCCAGCAGCTCCAGCGGGGGTGTCCAAGAGACCCAGTACTTC. It is translated as CASSSSGGVQETQYF.